These 2 T cell receptor beta chains were all obtained from the same sample, sequenced in a study of human T cells and chemical hapten exposure (dated by TCRdb to the early 2020s). The sample's time point, from its label and the paper: pre-sensitization, week 0. Read against the paper, the sample's treatment or condition label means: therapeutic diphenylcyclopropenone sensitization with weekly scalp DPC. The library was prepared using RACE. Sequencing relied on a NextSeq 500. TCRdb reworked the public reads: Q25 trimming with fastp, MiXCR clone assembly, productive beta chains retained. All rows with the same CDR3 protein become a single entry with the most common DNA and genes. This sample gives about 51,000 distinct CDR3 sequences in total; 9.4% of them show up just once. 13% to 15% of the sample rests with the top ten. The material was whole blood, obtained in connection with sensitization to the hapten diphenylcyclopropenone (DPC). The receptors originated from a woman between 40 and 55 years old with alopecia areata. Some clones in this sample may be carry-over from other donors' samples.

This clonotype was observed at least ten times. The genes are TRBV6-5 and TRBJ2-1, with D uncertain. Germline V lookup: CDR1 MNHEY, CDR2 SVGAGI. Trimming shortened V by 1 base and J by 8 bases, and 12 bases separated the two germline ends. The CDR3 spans 14 residues. This CDR3 reads CASSYLNGVDEQFF. The CDR3 DNA follows: TGTGCCAGCAGTTACTTAAATGGCGTGGATGAGCAGTTCTTC.

At least ten counts were recorded for this clonotype. The chain employs TRBV29-1 and TRBJ2-1; D remains unclear. The CDR3 runs 10 residues. V was pared by 6 bases and J by 4 bases, with 4 bases between. The V gene's germline CDR1 is SQVTM and CDR2 ANQGSEA. DNA for the CDR3: TGCAGCGTCTCATACAATGAGCAGTTCTTC. It translates to CSVSYNEQFF.